Below are 18 T cell receptor beta chains sequenced from a single sample in a study of blood T cell repertoires in COVID-19. The protocol was immunoSEQ multiplex PCR, while the TCRdb copy is restricted to in-frame clones and leaves out a portion. The sample has some 140,000 clones; roughly 80% are singletons. The sequencing sample was made of peripheral blood. These receptors came from a man in his sixties with acute or convalescent COVID-19.

The chain combines TRBV5-1 with TRBJ2-7, with 13 bases matching TRBD2. Germline CDR1 reads SGHRS; CDR2 reads YFSETQ. CDR3 length equals 15 residues. The V and J ends lost 3 bases and 1 base, in that order; junction bases with no gene match: 1. The DNA for the CDR3 is TGCGCCAGCAGCTGGGGACTAGCGGGGTCCTACGAGCAGTACTTC. It yields the protein CASSWGLAGSYEQYF.

The gene calls are TRBV3-1 (or the pseudogene TRBV3-2) and TRBJ1-1, with a tentative D call TRBD1 (5 bases). CDR1 is LGHDT, CDR2 YNNKEL, per germline (reference sequence). Trimming removed 0 bases from V and 1 base from J, with 12 bases in between. CDR3 length equals 16 residues. DNA of the CDR3: TGTGCCAGCAGCCAAGATTTAGCGGGGGGGAACACTGAAGCTTTCTTT. Encoded protein: CASSQDLAGGNTEAFF.

The J gene is TRBJ2-7, the V gene TRBV3-1 (or the pseudogene TRBV3-2); 7 bases match TRBD1. Looked up from germline, CDR1 is LGHDT and CDR2 is YNNKEL (reference sequence). The CDR3 has 15 residues. The V and J ends lost 0 bases and 3 bases, in that order; junction bases with no gene match: 5. In nucleotides, the CDR3 is TGTGCCAGCAGCCAAGACCCGACAGGGCGCTACGAGCAGTACTTC. It codes for CASSQDPTGRYEQYF.

The CDR3 DNA sequence: TGTGCCAGCGGAGGGACAGTGGTTCAGCCCCAGCATTTT. It translates to CASGGTVVQPQHF. This chain connects TRBV6-5 to TRBJ1-5; 7 bases fit TRBD1. Germline CDR1 reads MNHEY; CDR2 reads SVGAGI. V trimming: 8 bases; J trimming: 6 bases; junction bases outside the gene matches: 7. The CDR3 runs to 13 residues.

This chain joins TRBV5-6 and TRBJ1-2; the match to TRBD1 covers 9 bases. CDR3 length equals 14 residues. V was clipped by 2 bases and J by 7 bases; unmatched bases: 6. CDR1 is SGHDT and CDR2 is YYEEEE in the germline V gene. The CDR3 reads CASSLVQGASGYTF. DNA of the CDR3: TGTGCCAGCAGCTTAGTACAGGGGGCTTCTGGCTACACCTTC.

The chain is built from TRBV9 and TRBJ1-3, with D possibly TRBD1 on 5 matching bases. This CDR3 comprises 16 residues. The germline gives CDR1 SGDLS, CDR2 YYNGEE. V lost 2 bases and J 3 bases, leaving 15 bases between the germline ends. The CDR3 loop is CASSVAMGLSGNTIYF. The CDR3 DNA reads TGTGCCAGCAGCGTGGCCATGGGACTTAGTGGAAACACCATATATTTT.

The chain is built from TRBV5-1 and TRBJ2-3; 16 nucleotides align to TRBD2. With 0 bases clipped from V and 4 bases from J, the junction kept 8 bases outside the gene matches. CDR1 and CDR2 (germline): SGHRS, YFSETQ. The CDR3 covers 19 residues. For the CDR3, the DNA is TGCGCCAGCAGCTTGGCCCACGGGACTAGCGGGAGGGGTCCAGATACGCAGTATTTT. Residues: CASSLAHGTSGRGPDTQYF.

The genes are TRBV6-5 and TRBJ2-3, with D perhaps matching TRBD1 (6 bases). Germline assignment: CDR1 MNHEY and CDR2 SVGAGI. V shed 10 bases and J shed 1 base, with 15 bases lying between them. This CDR3 region has 14 residues. Written as DNA, the CDR3 is TGTGCCACCAGACAGGTCTGGGGCACAGATACGCAGTATTTT. Protein: CATRQVWGTDTQYF.

The genes are TRBV2 and TRBJ2-7; D is possibly TRBD1 (5 bases). Germline V gene lookup returns CDR1 SNHLY and CDR2 FYNNEI. CDR3 size: 14 residues. The V end was cut by 7 bases, the J end by 3 bases, with 16 bases between. CDR3 nucleotides: TGTGCCAGCACCCTTCAGGGAAAAGGCTACGAGCAGTACTTC. Its protein product is CASTLQGKGYEQYF.

V usage is TRBV24-1 and J usage is TRBJ1-1; 8 bases align to TRBD1. This CDR3 has 14 residues. The germline CDR1 and CDR2 sequences are KGHDR and SFDVKD. The junction had 7 bases not matched to a gene; V was cut back by 7 bases and J by 4 bases. The DNA for the CDR3 is TGTGCCACCAGAGATACAGGGGGGGGCACTGAAGCTTTCTTT. Its protein product is CATRDTGGGTEAFF.

The chain recombines TRBV5-1 with TRBJ2-3; D not resolved. The CDR3 sequence is 14 residues long. V lost 2 bases, J lost 4 bases, and 11 bases lay in between. The germline V gene has CDR1 SGHRS and CDR2 YFSETQ. CDR3 coding DNA: TGCGCCAGCAGCTTCGGTGGAGTCGCAGATACGCAGTATTTT. Encoded protein: CASSFGGVADTQYF.

The chain joins TRBV2 to TRBJ2-3; 9 positions agree with TRBD1. From germline, CDR1 is SNHLY and CDR2 FYNNEI. The CDR3 consists of 15 residues. The junction had 9 bases not matched to a gene; V was cut back by 8 bases and J by 3 bases. The CDR3 DNA follows: TGTGCCAGCGGCCGGGACAGGGTCGGGACAGATACGCAGTATTTT. Protein product: CASGRDRVGTDTQYF.

This chain uses TRBV7-9 with TRBJ2-5, with TRBD1 identical over 9 bases. This CDR3 comprises 15 residues. The J segment lost 5 bases and the V segment lost 1 base, leaving 5 bases of the junction unmatched. Germline V lookup: CDR1 SEHNR, CDR2 FQNEAQ (reference sequence). The CDR3 DNA reads as TGTGCCAGCAGCTTAGGGGACAGGGTATGGGAGACCCAGTACTTC. Translation: CASSLGDRVWETQYF.

The chain joins TRBV11-2 to TRBJ2-7; maybe TRBD2 (5 bases). This CDR3 is built from 15 residues. Germline V gives CDR1 SGHAT, CDR2 FQNNGV. Deletions cut 3 bases from V and 5 bases from J, with 17 bases between. This CDR3 reads CASSLFQLVLDEQYF. CDR3 sequence (DNA): TGTGCCAGCAGCTTGTTTCAACTAGTGTTAGACGAGCAGTACTTC.

The V and J genes are TRBV4-2 and TRBJ2-5; TRBD2 aligns across 7 bases. Germline CDR1 and CDR2: LGHNA and YNFKEQ. Losses at the gene ends were 1 base for V and 2 bases for J; bases not matched to a gene: 10. The CDR3 has 17 residues. In DNA form, the CDR3 reads TGTGCCAGCAGCCAAGCGTCGGCGCGGGGGAGGCAAGAGACCCAGTACTTC. As protein: CASSQASARGRQETQYF.

This sequence joins TRBV28 and TRBJ1-5; 7 bases align to TRBD1. Per the germline V gene, CDR1 is MDHEN and CDR2 is SYDVKM. The CDR3 has 15 residues. Trimming removed 4 bases from V and 1 base from J; junction bases left unmatched: 4. The CDR3 DNA reads as TGTGCCAGCAGTTCCCCAGGGGGGAGCAATCAGCCCCAGCATTTT. Translation: CASSSPGGSNQPQHF.

The chain joins TRBV5-1 to TRBJ2-2; D may be TRBD1 (8 bases). V was shortened by 3 bases and J by 5 bases, with 14 bases between the two germline ends. The CDR3 sequence is 15 residues long. Germline V gene data show CDR1 as SGHRS and CDR2 as YFSETQ. CDR3 in amino acids: CASSSTGEGTGELFF. The CDR3 DNA follows: TGCGCCAGCAGCTCGACAGGGGAGGGAACCGGGGAGCTGTTTTTT.

V gene TRBV11-2 combines with J gene TRBJ1-4, with 7 nucleotides matching TRBD1. This CDR3 is built from 15 residues. Germline V gene sequence: CDR1 SGHAT, CDR2 FQNNGV. J was trimmed by 8 bases and V by 4 bases; bases with no gene match: 10. CDR3 coding DNA: TGTGCCAGCAGCTGGAACAGGGGATCCAACGAAAAACTGTTTTTT. As protein: CASSWNRGSNEKLFF.